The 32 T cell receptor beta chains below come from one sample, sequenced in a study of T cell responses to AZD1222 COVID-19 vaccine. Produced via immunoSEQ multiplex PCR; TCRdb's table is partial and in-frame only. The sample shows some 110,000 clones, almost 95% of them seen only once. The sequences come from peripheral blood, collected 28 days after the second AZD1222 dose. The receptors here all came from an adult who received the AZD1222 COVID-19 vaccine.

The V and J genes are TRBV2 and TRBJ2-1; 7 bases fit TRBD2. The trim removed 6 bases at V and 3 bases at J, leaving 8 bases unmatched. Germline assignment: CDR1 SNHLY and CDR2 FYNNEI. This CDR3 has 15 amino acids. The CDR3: CASSYAGDLYNEQFF. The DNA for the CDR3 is TGTGCCAGCAGCTACGCGGGAGATCTCTACAATGAGCAGTTCTTC.

The CDR3 DNA reads TGTGCCAGCAGTTACCGGCAGGGCAATCAGCCCCAGCATTTT. Translation gives CASSYRQGNQPQHF. J is TRBJ1-5 and V is TRBV6-5; D gene uncertain. This CDR3 has 14 amino acids. V was clipped by 2 bases and J by 2 bases, with 7 bases between them. Germline-derived CDR1 and CDR2 are MNHEY and SVGAGI.

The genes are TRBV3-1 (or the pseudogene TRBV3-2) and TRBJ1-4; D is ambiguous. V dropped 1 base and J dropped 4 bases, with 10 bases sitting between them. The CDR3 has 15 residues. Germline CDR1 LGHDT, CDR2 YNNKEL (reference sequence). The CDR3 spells CASSQAPGFNEKLFF. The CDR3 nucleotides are TGTGCCAGCAGCCAAGCTCCGGGCTTTAATGAAAAACTGTTTTTT.

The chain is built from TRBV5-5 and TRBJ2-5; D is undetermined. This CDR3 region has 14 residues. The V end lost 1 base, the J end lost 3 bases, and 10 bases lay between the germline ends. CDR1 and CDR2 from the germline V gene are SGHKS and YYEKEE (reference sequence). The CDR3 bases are TGTGCCAGCAGCTTGATAGGCAGAAAAGAGACCCAGTACTTC. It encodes CASSLIGRKETQYF.

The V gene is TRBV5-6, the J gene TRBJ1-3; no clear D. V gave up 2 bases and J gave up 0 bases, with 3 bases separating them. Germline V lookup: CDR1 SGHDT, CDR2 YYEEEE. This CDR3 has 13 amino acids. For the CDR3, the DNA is TGTGCCAGCAGCTTCGGCTCTGGAAACACCATATATTTT. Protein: CASSFGSGNTIYF.

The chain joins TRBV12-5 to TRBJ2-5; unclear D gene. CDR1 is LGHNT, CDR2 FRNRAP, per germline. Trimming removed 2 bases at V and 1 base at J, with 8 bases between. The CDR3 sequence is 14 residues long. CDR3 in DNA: TGTGCTAGTGGTTTGCATCCAGTCCAAGAGACCCAGTACTTC. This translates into CASGLHPVQETQYF.

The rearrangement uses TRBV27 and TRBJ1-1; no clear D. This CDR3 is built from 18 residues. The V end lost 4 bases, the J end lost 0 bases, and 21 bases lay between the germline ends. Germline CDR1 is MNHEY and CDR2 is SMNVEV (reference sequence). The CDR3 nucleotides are TGTGCCAGCAGTTCGAGGACGGAAGGAGGGAGAGTGAACACTGAAGCTTTCTTT. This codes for CASSSRTEGGRVNTEAFF.

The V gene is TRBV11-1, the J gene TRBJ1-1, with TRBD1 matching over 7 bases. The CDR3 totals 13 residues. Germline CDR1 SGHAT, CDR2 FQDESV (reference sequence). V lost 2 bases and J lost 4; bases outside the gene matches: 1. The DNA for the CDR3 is TGTGCCAGCAGCTTACAGGGGGTCACTGAAGCTTTCTTT. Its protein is CASSLQGVTEAFF.

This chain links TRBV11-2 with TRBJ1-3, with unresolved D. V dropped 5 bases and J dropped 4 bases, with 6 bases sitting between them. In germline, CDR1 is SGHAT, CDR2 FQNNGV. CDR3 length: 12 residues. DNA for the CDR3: TGTGCCAGCAGCGATAGAGGAAACACCATATATTTT. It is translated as CASSDRGNTIYF.

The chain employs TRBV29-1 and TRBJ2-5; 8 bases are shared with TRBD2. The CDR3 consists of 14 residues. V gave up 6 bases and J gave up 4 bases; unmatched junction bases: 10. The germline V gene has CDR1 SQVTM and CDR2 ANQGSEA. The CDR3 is CSVGGLAGSETQYF. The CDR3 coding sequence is TGCAGCGTCGGCGGACTAGCCGGGTCAGAGACCCAGTACTTC.

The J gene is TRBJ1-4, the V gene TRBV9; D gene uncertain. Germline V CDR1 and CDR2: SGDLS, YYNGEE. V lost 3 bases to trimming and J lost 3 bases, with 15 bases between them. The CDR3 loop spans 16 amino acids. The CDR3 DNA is TGTGCCAGCAGCGCCGACCTCGGCAGGTCTAATGAAAAACTGTTTTTT. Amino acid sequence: CASSADLGRSNEKLFF. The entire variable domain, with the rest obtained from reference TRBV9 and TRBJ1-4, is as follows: DSGVTQTPKHLITATGQRVTLRCSPRSGDLSVYWYQQSLDQGLQFLIQYYNGEERAKGNILERFSAQQFPDLHSELNLSSLELGDSALYFCASSADLGRSNEKLFFGSGTQLSVL.

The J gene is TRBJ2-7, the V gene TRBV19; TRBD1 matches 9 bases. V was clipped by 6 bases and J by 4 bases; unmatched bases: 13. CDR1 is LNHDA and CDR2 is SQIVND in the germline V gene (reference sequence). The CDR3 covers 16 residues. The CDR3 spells CASSRVPGQGEYEQYF. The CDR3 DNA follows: TGTGCCAGTAGCCGAGTTCCGGGACAGGGAGAATACGAGCAGTACTTC.

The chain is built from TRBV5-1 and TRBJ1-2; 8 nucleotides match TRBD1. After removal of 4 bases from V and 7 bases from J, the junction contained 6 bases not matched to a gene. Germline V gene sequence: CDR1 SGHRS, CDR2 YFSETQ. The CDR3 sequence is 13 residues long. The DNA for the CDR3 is TGCGCCAGCAGCAAGACAGGGGCCAGTGGCTACACCTTC. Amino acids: CASSKTGASGYTF. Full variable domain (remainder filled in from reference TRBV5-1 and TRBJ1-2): KAGVTQTPRYLIKTRGQQVTLSCSPISGHRSVSWYQQTPGQGLQFLFEYFSETQRNKGNFPGRFSGRQFSNSRSEMNVSTLELGDSALYLCASSKTGASGYTFGSGTRLTVV.

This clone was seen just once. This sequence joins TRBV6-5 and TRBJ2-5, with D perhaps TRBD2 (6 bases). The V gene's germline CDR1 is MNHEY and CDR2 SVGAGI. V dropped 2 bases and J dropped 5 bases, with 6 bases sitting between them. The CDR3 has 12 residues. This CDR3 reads CASSYRGETQYF. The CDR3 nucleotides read TGTGCCAGCAGTTACCGGGGGGAGACCCAGTACTTC.

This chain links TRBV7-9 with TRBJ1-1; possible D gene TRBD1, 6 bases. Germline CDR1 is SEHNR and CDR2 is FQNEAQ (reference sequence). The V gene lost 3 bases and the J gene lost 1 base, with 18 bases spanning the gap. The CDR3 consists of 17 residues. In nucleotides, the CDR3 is TGTGCCAGCAGCTTGCGGACGAAGATACAGGGGAACACTGAAGCTTTCTTT. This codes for CASSLRTKIQGNTEAFF.

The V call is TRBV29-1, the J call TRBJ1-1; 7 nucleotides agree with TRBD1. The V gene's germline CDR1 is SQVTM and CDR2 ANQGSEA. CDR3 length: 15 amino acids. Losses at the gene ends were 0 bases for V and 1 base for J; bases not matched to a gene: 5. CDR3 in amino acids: CSVEDLPGGNTEAFF. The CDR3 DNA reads TGCAGCGTTGAAGATCTCCCAGGGGGGAACACTGAAGCTTTCTTT.

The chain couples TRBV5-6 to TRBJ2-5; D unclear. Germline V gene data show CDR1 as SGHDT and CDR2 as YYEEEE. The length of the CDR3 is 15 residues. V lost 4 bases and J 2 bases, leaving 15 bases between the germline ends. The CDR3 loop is CASSPIWGGQETQYF. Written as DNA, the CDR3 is TGTGCCAGCAGCCCCATCTGGGGTGGACAAGAGACCCAGTACTTC.

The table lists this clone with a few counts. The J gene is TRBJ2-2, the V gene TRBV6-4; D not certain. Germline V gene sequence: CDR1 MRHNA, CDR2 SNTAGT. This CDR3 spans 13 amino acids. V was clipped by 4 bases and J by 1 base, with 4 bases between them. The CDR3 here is CASSVGNTGELFF. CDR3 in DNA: TGTGCCAGCAGTGTTGGGAACACCGGGGAGCTGTTTTTT.

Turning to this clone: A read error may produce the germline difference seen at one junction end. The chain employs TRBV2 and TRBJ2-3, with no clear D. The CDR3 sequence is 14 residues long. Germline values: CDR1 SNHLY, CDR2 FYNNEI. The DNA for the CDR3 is TGTGCCAGCAGGGAAGATAGGGTCACAGATACGCAGTATTTT. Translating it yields CASREDRVTDTQYF.

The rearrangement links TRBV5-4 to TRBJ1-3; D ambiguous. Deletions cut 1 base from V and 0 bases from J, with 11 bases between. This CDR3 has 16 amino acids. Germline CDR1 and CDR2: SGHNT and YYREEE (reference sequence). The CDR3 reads CASSLFEGFSGNTIYF. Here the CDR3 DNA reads TGTGCCAGCAGCTTGTTTGAGGGTTTCTCTGGAAACACCATATATTTT.

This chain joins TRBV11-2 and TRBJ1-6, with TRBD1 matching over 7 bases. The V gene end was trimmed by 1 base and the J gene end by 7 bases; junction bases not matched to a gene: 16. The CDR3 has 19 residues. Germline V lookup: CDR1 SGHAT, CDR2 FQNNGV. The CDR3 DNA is TGTGCCAGCAGCTTAGCCCCAAGACAGGGAATGCGGGTAAATTCACCCCTCCACTTT. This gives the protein CASSLAPRQGMRVNSPLHF.

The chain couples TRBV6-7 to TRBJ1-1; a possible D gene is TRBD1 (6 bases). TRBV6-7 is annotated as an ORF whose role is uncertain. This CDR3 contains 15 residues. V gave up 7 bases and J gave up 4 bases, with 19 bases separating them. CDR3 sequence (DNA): TGTGCCAGCACCTCTAGGGGGGGGGTTAGCACTGAAGCTTTCTTT. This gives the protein CASTSRGGVSTEAFF.

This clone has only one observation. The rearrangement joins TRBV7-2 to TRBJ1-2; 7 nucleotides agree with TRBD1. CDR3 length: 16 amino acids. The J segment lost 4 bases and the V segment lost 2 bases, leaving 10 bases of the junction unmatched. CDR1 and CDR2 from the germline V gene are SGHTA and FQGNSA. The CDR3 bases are TGTGCCAGCAGCTTATCCTCCGGGACAGAACTCTATGGCTACACCTTC. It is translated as CASSLSSGTELYGYTF. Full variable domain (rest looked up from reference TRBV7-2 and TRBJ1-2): GAGVSQSPSNKVTEKGKDVELRCDPISGHTALYWYRQSLGQGLEFLIYFQGNSAPDKSGLPSDRFSAERTGGSVSTLTIQRTQQEDSAVYLCASSLSSGTELYGYTFGSGTRLTVV.

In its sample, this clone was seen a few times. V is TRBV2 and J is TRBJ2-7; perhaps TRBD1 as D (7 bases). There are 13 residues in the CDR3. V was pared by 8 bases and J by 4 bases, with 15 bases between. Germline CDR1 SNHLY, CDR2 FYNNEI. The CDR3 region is CASGGGGGYEQYF. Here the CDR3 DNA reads TGTGCCAGCGGAGGAGGGGGCGGGTACGAGCAGTACTTC.

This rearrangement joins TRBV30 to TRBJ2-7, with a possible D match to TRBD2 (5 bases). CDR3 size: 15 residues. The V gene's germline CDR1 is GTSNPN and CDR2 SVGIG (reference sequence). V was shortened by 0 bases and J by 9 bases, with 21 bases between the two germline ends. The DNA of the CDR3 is TGTGCCTGGAGTGTTTCAGGACCCCAATTTGGAGGGCAGTACTTC. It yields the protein CAWSVSGPQFGGQYF.

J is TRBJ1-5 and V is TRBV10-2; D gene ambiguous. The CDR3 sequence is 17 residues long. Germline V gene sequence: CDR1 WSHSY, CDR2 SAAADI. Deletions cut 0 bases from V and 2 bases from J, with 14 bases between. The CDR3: CASSESGDLRGNQPQHF. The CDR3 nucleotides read TGCGCCAGCAGTGAGTCTGGAGACCTTCGCGGCAATCAGCCCCAGCATTTT.

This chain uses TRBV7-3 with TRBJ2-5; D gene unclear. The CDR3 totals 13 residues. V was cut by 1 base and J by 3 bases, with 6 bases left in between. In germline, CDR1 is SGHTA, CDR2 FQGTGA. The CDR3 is CASSLISEETQYF. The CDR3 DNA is TGTGCCAGCAGCTTAATCTCCGAAGAGACCCAGTACTTC.

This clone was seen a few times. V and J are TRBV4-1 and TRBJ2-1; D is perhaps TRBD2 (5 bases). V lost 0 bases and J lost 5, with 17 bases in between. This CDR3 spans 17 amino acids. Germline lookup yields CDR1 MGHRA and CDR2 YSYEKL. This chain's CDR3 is CASSQDRASSSNNEQFF. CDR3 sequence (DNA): TGCGCCAGCAGCCAAGATCGCGCTAGCAGCAGTAACAATGAGCAGTTCTTC.

In nucleotides, the CDR3 is TGTGCCAGCAGTTATGGGTCTGACCAAGCAACCGGGGAGCTGTTTTTT. Translating it yields CASSYGSDQATGELFF. The chain links TRBV6-5 to TRBJ2-2; D remains unclear. The V and J ends lost 3 bases and 5 bases respectively, with 16 bases between them. This CDR3 region has 16 residues. CDR1 and CDR2 (germline): MNHEY, SVGAGI.

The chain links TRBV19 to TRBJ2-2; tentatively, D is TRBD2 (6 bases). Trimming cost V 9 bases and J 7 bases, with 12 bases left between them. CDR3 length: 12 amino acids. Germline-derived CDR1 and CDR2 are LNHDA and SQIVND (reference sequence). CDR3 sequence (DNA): TGTGCCAGCCATCGGGGGTTCGGGGAGCTGTTTTTT. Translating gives CASHRGFGELFF.

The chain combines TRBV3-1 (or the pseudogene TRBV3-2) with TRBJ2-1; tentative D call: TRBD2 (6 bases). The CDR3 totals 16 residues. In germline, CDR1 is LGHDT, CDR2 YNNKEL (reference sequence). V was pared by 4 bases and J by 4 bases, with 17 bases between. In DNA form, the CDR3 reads TGTGCCAGCAGCCCTCGATTAGCGGAAGGATACAATGAGCAGTTCTTC. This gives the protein CASSPRLAEGYNEQFF.

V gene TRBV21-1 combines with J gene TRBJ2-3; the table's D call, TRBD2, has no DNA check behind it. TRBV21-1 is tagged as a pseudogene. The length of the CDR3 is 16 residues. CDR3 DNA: TGTGCCAGCAGCCCCCGAGTCGGCGGGAGGACAGATACGCAGTATTTT. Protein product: CASSPRVGGRTDTQYF.